Listed below are T cell receptor beta chains from one sample, sequenced in a study of T cells in localized non-small cell lung cancer. Generated by immunoSEQ multiplex PCR, the TCRdb table keeps only in-frame clones and is missing some. This table holds more than 30,000 clones, 88% found once. Material: peripheral blood mononuclear cells, obtained before any cancer treatment. The receptor set was obtained from a woman aged 35-70 years with stage III lung adenocarcinoma. Each CDR3 is given with its conserved first and last residue. D genes are given only for firm matches. Not all rows give a size; the values are once, few, many and, for expanded clones, a class.

>TRBJ1-2|TRBV28|-|-
TGTGCCAGCAAGTCTGGCGACAAGGCCTATGGCTACACCTTC
CASKSGDKAYGYTF
>TRBJ1-4|TRBV5-4|-|-
TGTGCCAGCAGCCAAGGGGCGACAACTAATGAAAAACTGTTTTTT
CASSQGATTNEKLFF
>TRBJ1-1|TRBV7-9|-|-
TGTGCCAGCAGCTTAGGCCCTGAATCTTTCTTT
CASSLGPESFF
>TRBJ2-7|TRBV7-9|-|-
TGTGCCAGTGCCGATGGGATCTCCTACGAGCAGTACTTC
CASADGISYEQYF
>TRBJ2-4|TRBV7-3|-|-
TGTGCCAGCAGCCCCGAGGGAGGAAACATTCAGTACTTC
CASSPEGGNIQYF
>TRBJ1-2|TRBV10-3|-|-
TGTGCCATCAGTGATCAGAGCCGTACGGGCTACACCTTC
CAISDQSRTGYTF
>TRBJ2-1|TRBV7-2|TRBD2|-
TGTGCCAGCAGCTTACATAGCGGGGGTGGTGAGCAGTTCTTC
CASSLHSGGGEQFF
>TRBJ2-1|TRBV27|TRBD2|-
TGTGCCAGCAGACTCGGGACTAGCGGGAATCGCAATGAGCAGTTCTTC
CASRLGTSGNRNEQFF
>TRBJ1-3|TRBV30|-|-
TGTGCCTGGAGTGTAGGAAGGTCTGGAAACACCATATATTTT
CAWSVGRSGNTIYF
>TRBJ1-3|TRBV4-2|-|-
TGTGCCAGCAGCCCGACGCGGGGGGGACCGGCAAGAAACACCATATATTTT
CASSPTRGGPARNTIYF
>TRBJ2-3|TRBV5-1|TRBD1|-
TGCGCCAGCAGCTTCGGACAGGCAGATACGCAGTATTTT
CASSFGQADTQYF
>TRBJ2-7|TRBV27|-|-
TGTGCCAGCAGTTTAGAGGACAAGCCCTACGAGCAGTACTTC
CASSLEDKPYEQYF
>TRBJ1-1|TRBV7-9|-|once
TGTGCCAGCAGCCAAGAGGGCCTGAACACTGAAGCTTTCTTT
CASSQEGLNTEAFF
>TRBJ2-1|TRBV7-3|-|-
TGTGCCAGCAGCTTAATGGGAAATGAGCAGTTCTTC
CASSLMGNEQFF
>TRBJ1-4|TRBV9|-|-
TGTGCCAGCAGCGTAAATCAAGGACAGCCGAATGAAAAACTGTTTTTT
CASSVNQGQPNEKLFF
>TRBJ2-2|TRBV9|-|-
TGTGCCAGCAGCGTCGAAGACACCGGGGAGCTGTTTTTT
CASSVEDTGELFF
>TRBJ2-5|TRBV19|TRBD1|-
TGTGCCAGTAGTATCGGACAGGGAGGAGAGACCCAGTACTTC
CASSIGQGGETQYF